A single sample gave rise to the 10 T cell receptor beta chains below, sequenced in a study of blood T cell repertoires in COVID-19. The protocol was immunoSEQ multiplex PCR, while the TCRdb copy is restricted to in-frame clones and leaves out a portion. The sample yields around 60,000 clones, roughly 72% seen once. Sequencing input: peripheral blood. Receptors were obtained from a woman in her 70s with COVID-19, enrolled during active disease.

The CDR3 spells CATRGVGRYNEQFF. Written as DNA, the CDR3 is TGTGCCACCAGGGGCGTGGGGCGTTACAATGAGCAGTTCTTC. The genes are TRBV24-1 and TRBJ2-1, with D possibly matching TRBD1 (5 bases). The V end was cut by 7 bases, the J end by 4 bases, with 13 bases between. This CDR3 region has 14 residues. The germline gives CDR1 KGHDR, CDR2 SFDVKD.

The rearrangement joins TRBV5-6 to TRBJ1-1; 7 nucleotides agree with TRBD1. V was pared by 3 bases and J by 2 bases, with 7 bases of the junction left unmatched. This CDR3 has 15 residues. CDR1 is SGHDT, CDR2 YYEEEE, per germline. The CDR3 sequence: CASSYIGTANTEAFF. Here the CDR3 DNA reads TGTGCCAGCAGCTACATAGGGACAGCTAACACTGAAGCTTTCTTT.

The gene calls are TRBV6-6 and TRBJ1-5; 7 bases map to TRBD1. In germline, CDR1 is MNHNY, CDR2 SVGAGI (reference sequence). Trimming cost V 2 bases and J 4 bases; bases outside gene matches: 5. CDR3 size: 15 residues. CDR3 nucleotides: TGTGCCAGCAGTTACCAGCCAGGGGGGAATCAGCCCCAGCATTTT. This encodes CASSYQPGGNQPQHF.

The V call is TRBV3-1 (or the pseudogene TRBV3-2), the J call TRBJ1-2; tentatively, D is TRBD1 (6 bases). The germline V gene encodes CDR1 LGHDT and CDR2 YNNKEL (reference sequence). The CDR3 covers 13 residues. V was clipped by 1 base and J by 8 bases, with 11 bases between them. For the CDR3, the DNA is TGTGCCAGCAGCCAAGGGACAGAGGCCGGCTACACCTTC. Its protein is CASSQGTEAGYTF.

The chain's CDR3 is CASSPRGLAGGTDTQYF. The DNA of the CDR3 is TGTGCCAGCAGCCCCAGGGGCCTAGCGGGAGGTACAGATACGCAGTATTTT. The V and J genes are TRBV7-2 and TRBJ2-3; 11 positions agree with TRBD2. Germline trimming cut 5 bases from V and 3 bases from J; bases unmatched to any gene: 10. The V gene's germline CDR1 is SGHTA and CDR2 FQGNSA. CDR3 length: 17 residues.

J is TRBJ1-2 and V is TRBV6-6; maybe TRBD1 (5 bases). CDR3 size: 12 residues. Germline-derived CDR1 and CDR2 are MNHNY and SVGAGI (reference sequence). Trimming removed 2 bases from V and 6 bases from J, with 7 bases in between. CDR3 protein: CASSYARDGYTF. In nucleotides, the CDR3 is TGTGCCAGCAGTTACGCCAGGGATGGCTACACCTTC.

The J gene is TRBJ2-1, the V gene TRBV9, with D maybe TRBD2 (6 bases). V shed 1 base and J shed 2 bases, with 7 bases lying between them. CDR1 is SGDLS and CDR2 is YYNGEE in the germline V gene. This CDR3 is 14 amino acids long. CDR3 bases: TGTGCCAGCAGCGTAACGGGGGCCTACAATGAGCAGTTCTTC. It translates to CASSVTGAYNEQFF.

The chain joins TRBV19 to TRBJ1-5; 8 nucleotides line up with TRBD1. The ends lost 9 bases at V and 4 bases at J; junction bases unmatched: 17. The germline CDR1 and CDR2 sequences are LNHDA and SQIVND (reference sequence). CDR3 size: 17 residues. The CDR3 spells CASMGRSATGVNQPQHF. CDR3 coding DNA: TGTGCCAGCATGGGCCGGTCAGCGACAGGGGTTAATCAGCCCCAGCATTTT.

The CDR3 here is CASSLVAQGYGNGYTF. The CDR3 DNA follows: TGTGCCAGCAGCTTAGTTGCACAGGGGTACGGGAATGGCTACACCTTC. The chain is built from TRBV7-8 and TRBJ1-2, with 7 bases that match TRBD1. Germline CDR1 and CDR2: SGHVS and FQNEAQ. V shed 1 base, J shed 6 bases, and the junction held 11 bases outside the gene matches. The CDR3 covers 16 residues.

V gene TRBV6-2 or TRBV6-3 combines with J gene TRBJ2-3; no definite D call. Germline values: CDR1 MNHEY, CDR2 SVGEGT. The CDR3 has 14 residues. Trimming cost V 2 bases and J 3 bases, with 9 bases left between them. CDR3 amino acids: CASSYDKRTDTQYF. As DNA, the CDR3 is TGTGCCAGCAGTTACGACAAGAGAACAGATACGCAGTATTTT.